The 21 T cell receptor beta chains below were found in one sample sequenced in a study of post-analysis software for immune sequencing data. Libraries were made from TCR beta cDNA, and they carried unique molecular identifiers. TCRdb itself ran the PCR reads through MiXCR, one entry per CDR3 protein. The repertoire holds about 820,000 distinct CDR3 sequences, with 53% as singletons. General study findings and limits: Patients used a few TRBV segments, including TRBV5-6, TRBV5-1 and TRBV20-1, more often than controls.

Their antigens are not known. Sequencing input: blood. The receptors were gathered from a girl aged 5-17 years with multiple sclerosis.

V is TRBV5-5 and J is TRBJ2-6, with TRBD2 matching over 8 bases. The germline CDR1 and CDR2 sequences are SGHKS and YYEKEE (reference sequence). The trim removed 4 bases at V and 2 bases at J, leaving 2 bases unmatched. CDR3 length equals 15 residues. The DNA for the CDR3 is TGTGCCAGCAGCCACGGGGGGGCTGGGGCCAACGTCCTGACTTTC. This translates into CASSHGGAGANVLTF.

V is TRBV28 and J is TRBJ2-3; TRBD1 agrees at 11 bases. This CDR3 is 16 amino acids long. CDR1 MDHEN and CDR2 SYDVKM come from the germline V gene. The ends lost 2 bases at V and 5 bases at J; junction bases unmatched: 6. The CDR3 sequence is CASSLEQDRGRDTQYF. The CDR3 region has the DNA TGTGCCAGCAGTTTAGAACAGGACAGGGGGCGAGATACGCAGTATTTT.

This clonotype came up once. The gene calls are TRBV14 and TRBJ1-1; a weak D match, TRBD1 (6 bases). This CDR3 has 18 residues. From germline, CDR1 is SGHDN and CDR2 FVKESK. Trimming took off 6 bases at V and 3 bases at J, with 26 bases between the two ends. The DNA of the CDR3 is TGTGCCAGCAGTCAGGGGCAGTTTAACTTGTTATTTGACACTGAAGCTTTCTTT. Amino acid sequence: CASSQGQFNLLFDTEAFF.

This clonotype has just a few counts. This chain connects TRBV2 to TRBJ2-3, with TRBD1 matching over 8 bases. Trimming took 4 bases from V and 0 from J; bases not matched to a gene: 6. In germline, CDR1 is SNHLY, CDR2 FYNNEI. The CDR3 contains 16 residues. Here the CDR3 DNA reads TGTGCCAGCAGTGCGGACAGGGTAGAGAGCACAGATACGCAGTATTTT. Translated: CASSADRVESTDTQYF.

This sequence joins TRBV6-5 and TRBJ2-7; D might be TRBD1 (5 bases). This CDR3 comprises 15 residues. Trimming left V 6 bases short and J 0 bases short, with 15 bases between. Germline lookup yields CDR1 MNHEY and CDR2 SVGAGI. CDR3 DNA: TGTGCCAGCAGGGCCGACAGTTGGAGCTCCTACGAGCAGTACTTC. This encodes CASRADSWSSYEQYF.

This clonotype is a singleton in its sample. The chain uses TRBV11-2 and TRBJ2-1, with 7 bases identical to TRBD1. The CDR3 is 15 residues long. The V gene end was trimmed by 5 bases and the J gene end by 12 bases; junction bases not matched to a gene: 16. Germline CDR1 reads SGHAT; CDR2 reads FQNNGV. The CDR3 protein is CASSLEPGQLTVQFF. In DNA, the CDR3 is TGTGCCAGCAGCCTGGAACCGGGACAGTTAACGGTGCAGTTCTTC.

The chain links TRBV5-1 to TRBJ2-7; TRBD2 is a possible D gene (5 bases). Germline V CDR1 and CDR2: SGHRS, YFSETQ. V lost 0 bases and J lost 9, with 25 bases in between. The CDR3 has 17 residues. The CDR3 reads CASSLAAVRGPTSVQYF. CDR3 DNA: TGCGCCAGCAGCTTGGCCGCTGTCCGCGGGCCTACGAGCGTGCAGTACTTC. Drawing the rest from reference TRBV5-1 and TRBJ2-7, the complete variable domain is KAGVTQTPRYLIKTRGQQVTLSCSPISGHRSVSWYQQTPGQGLQFLFEYFSETQRNKGNFPGRFSGRQFSNSRSEMNVSTLELGDSALYLCASSLAAVRGPTSVQYFGPGTRLTVT.

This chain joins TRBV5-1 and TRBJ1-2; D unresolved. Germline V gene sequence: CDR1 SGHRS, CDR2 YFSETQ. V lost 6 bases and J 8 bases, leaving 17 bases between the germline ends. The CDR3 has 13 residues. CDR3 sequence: CASKSRAYQGYTF. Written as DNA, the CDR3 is TGCGCCAGCAAGAGCAGAGCCTATCAGGGCTACACCTTC. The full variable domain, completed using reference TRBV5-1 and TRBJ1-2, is KAGVTQTPRYLIKTRGQQVTLSCSPISGHRSVSWYQQTPGQGLQFLFEYFSETQRNKGNFPGRFSGRQFSNSRSEMNVSTLELGDSALYLCASKSRAYQGYTFGSGTRLTVV.

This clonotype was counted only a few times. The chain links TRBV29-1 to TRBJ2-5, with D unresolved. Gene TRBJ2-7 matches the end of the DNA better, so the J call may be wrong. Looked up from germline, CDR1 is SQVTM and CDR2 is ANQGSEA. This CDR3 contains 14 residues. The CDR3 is CSVITTEVIYEQYF. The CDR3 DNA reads TGCAGCGTTATAACCACAGAGGTGATCTACGAGCAGTACTTC.

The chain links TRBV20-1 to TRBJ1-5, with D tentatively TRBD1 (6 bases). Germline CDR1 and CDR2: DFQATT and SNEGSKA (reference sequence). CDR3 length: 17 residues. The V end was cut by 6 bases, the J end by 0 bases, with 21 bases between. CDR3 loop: CSASRGVGDLSNQPQHF. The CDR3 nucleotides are TGCAGTGCCAGTAGGGGGGTGGGGGATCTTAGCAATCAGCCCCAGCATTTT.

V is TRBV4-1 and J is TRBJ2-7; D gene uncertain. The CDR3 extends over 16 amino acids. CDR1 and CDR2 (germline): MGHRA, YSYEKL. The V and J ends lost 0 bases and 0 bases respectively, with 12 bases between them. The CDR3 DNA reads TGCGCCAGCAGCCAAGATAGAGCGTCGAGCTCCTACGAGCAGTACTTC. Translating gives CASSQDRASSSYEQYF.

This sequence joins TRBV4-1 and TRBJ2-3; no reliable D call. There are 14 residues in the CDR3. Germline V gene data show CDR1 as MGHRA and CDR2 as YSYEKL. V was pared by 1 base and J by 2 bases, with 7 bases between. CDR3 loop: CASSQVPATDTQYF. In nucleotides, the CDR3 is TGCGCCAGCAGCCAAGTCCCAGCCACAGATACGCAGTATTTT.

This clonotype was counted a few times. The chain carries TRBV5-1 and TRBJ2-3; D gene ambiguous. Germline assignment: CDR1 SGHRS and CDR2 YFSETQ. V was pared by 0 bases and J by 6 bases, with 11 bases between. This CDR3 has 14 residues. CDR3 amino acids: CASSLDGTGDTQYF. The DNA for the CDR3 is TGCGCCAGCAGCTTGGACGGAACTGGGGATACGCAGTATTTT. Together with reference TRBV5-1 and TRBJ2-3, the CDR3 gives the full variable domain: KAGVTQTPRYLIKTRGQQVTLSCSPISGHRSVSWYQQTPGQGLQFLFEYFSETQRNKGNFPGRFSGRQFSNSRSEMNVSTLELGDSALYLCASSLDGTGDTQYFGPGTRLTVL.

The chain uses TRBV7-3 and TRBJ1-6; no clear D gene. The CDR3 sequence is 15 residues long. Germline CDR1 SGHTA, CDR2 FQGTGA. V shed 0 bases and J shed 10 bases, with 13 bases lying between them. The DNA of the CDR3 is TGTGCCAGCAGCTTAACAACCGACCTCCCATCACCCCTCCACTTT. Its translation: CASSLTTDLPSPLHF.

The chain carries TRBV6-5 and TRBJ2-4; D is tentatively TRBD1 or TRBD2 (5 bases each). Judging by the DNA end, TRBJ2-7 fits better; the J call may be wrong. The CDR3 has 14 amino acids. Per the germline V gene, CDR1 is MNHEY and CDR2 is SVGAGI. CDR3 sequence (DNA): TGTGCCAGCAACAAGCCGGGACCCCCCCACGAGCAGTACTTC. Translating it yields CASNKPGPPHEQYF.

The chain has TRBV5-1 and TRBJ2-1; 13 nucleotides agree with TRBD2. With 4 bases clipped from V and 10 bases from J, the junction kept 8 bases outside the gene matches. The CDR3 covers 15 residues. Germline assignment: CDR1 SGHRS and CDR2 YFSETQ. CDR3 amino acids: CASSPTSGGAWEQFF. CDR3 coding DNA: TGCGCCAGCAGCCCTACTAGCGGGGGGGCTTGGGAGCAGTTCTTC.

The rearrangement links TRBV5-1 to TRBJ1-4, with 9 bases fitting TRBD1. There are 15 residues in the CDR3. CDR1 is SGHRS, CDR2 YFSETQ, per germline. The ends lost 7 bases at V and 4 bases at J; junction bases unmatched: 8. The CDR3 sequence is CASRNRQGVNEKLFF. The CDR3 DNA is TGCGCCAGCCGAAACCGACAGGGGGTTAATGAAAAACTGTTTTTT. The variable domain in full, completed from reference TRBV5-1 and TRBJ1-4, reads KAGVTQTPRYLIKTRGQQVTLSCSPISGHRSVSWYQQTPGQGLQFLFEYFSETQRNKGNFPGRFSGRQFSNSRSEMNVSTLELGDSALYLCASRNRQGVNEKLFFGSGTQLSVL.

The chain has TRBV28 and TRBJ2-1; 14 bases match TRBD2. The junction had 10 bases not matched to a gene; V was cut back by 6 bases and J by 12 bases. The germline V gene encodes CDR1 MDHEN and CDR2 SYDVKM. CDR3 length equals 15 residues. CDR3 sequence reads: CASSDTGTSGRGQFF. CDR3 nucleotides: TGTGCCAGCAGCGACACCGGGACTAGCGGGAGAGGGCAGTTCTTC.

CDR3 loop: CASSLLARTGDHGYTF. DNA for the CDR3: TGTGCCAGCAGTCTACTAGCCAGAACAGGGGATCATGGCTACACCTTC. The rearrangement links TRBV2 to TRBJ1-2; 7 positions match TRBD1. With V trimmed by 5 bases and J by 6 bases, 15 bases remained unmatched. CDR3 size: 16 residues. CDR1 is SNHLY and CDR2 is FYNNEI in the germline V gene.

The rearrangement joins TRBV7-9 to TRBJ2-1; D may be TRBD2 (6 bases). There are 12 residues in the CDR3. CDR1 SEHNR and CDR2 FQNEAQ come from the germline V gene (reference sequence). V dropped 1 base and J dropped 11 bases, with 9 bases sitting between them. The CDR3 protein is CASSLVGGQQFF. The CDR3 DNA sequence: TGTGCCAGCAGCTTAGTCGGGGGTCAGCAGTTCTTC. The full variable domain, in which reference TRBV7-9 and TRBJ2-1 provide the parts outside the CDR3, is DTGVSQNPRHKITKRGQNVTFRCDPISEHNRLYWYRQTLGQGPEFLTYFQNEAQLEKSRLLSDRFSAERPKGSFSTLEIQRTEQGDSAMYLCASSLVGGQQFFGPGTRLTVL.

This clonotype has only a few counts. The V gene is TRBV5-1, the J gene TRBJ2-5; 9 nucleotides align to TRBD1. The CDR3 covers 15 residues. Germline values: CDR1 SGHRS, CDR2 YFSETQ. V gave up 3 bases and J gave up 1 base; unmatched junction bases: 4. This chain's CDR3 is CASSSPTGGQETQYF. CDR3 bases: TGCGCCAGCAGCTCCCCGACAGGGGGCCAAGAGACCCAGTACTTC.